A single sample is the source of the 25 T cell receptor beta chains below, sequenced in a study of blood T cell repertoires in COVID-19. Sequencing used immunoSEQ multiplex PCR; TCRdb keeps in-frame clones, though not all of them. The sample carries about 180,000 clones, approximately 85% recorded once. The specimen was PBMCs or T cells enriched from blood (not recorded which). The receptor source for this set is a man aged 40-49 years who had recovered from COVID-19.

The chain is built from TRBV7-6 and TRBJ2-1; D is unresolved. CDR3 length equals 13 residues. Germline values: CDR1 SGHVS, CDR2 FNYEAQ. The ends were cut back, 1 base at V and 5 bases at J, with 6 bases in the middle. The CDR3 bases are TGTGCCAGCAGCTTAGGTAGAAACAATGAGCAGTTCTTC. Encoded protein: CASSLGRNNEQFF.

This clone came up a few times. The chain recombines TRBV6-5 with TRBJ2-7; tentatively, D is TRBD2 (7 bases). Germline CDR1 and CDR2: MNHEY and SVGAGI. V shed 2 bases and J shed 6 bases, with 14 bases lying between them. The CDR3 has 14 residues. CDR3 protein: CASSYGTAGAEQYF. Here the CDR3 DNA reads TGTGCCAGCAGTTACGGGACGGCGGGGGCCGAGCAGTACTTC.

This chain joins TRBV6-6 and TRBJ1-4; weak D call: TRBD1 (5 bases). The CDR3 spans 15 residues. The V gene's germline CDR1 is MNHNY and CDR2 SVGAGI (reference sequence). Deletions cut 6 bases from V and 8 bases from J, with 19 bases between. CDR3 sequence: CASRDIGGLGEKLFF. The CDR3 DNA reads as TGTGCCAGCAGGGACATCGGAGGGCTGGGCGAAAAACTGTTTTTT.

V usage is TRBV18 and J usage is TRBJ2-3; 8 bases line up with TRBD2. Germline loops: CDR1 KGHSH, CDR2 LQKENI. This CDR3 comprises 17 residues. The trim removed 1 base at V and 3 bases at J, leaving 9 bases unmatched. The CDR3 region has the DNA TGTGCCAGCTCACCACTCGGGGGGGCCAGCCCGACAGATACGCAGTATTTT. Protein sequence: CASSPLGGASPTDTQYF. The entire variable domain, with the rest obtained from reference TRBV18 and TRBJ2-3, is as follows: NAGVMQNPRHLVRRRGQEARLRCSPMKGHSHVYWYRQLPEEGLKFMVYLQKENIIDESGMPKERFSAEFPKEGPSILRIQQVVRGDSAAYFCASSPLGGASPTDTQYFGPGTRLTVL.

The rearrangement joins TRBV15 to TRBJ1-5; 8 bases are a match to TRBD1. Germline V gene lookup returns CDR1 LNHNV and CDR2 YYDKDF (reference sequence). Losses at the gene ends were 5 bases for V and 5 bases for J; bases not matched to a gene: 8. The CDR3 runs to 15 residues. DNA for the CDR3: TGTGCCACCAGCTTCGACAGGGGAGGAGATCAGCCCCAGCATTTT. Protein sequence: CATSFDRGGDQPQHF.

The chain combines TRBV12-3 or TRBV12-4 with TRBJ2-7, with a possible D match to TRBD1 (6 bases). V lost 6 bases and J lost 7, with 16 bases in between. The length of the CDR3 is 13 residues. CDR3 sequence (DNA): TGTGCCAGCAGCCCCCTCTCAAGGGGGGAGCAGTACTTC. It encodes CASSPLSRGEQYF.

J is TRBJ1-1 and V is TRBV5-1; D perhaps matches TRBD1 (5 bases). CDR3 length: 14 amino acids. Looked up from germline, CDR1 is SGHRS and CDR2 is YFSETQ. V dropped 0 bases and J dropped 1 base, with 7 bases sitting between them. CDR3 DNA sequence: TGCGCCAGCAGCTTGGGACAGTCGAACACTGAAGCTTTCTTT. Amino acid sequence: CASSLGQSNTEAFF.

The CDR3 DNA sequence: TGTGCCAGCACCTCAGGGGCCGCAGGTGAAAAACTGTTTTTT. Residues: CASTSGAAGEKLFF. The chain carries TRBV13 and TRBJ1-4, with a weak D call TRBD1 (6 bases). The CDR3 length is 14 residues. The V and J ends lost 7 bases and 7 bases respectively, with 16 bases between them. Germline V gene lookup returns CDR1 PRHDT and CDR2 FYEKMQ (reference sequence).

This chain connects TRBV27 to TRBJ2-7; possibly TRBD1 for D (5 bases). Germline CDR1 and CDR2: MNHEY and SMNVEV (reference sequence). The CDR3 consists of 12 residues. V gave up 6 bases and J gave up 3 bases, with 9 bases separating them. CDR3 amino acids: CASSKGHYEQYF. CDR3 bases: TGTGCCAGCAGCAAGGGGCACTACGAGCAGTACTTC.

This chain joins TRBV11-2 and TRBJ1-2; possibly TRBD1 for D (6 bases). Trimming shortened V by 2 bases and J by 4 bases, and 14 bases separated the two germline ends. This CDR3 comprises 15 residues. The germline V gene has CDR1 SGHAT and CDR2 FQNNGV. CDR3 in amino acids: CASSLTGGQGYGYTF. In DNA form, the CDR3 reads TGTGCCAGCAGCTTAACCGGGGGGCAGGGCTATGGCTACACCTTC.

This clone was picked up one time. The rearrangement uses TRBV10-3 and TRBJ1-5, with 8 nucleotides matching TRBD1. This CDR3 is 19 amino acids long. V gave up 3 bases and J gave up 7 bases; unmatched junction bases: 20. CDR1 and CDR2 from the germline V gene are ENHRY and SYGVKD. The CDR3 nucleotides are TGTGCCATCAGTGACCCCCAGGAGGGGATCGGACAGGGCCGACAGCCCCAGCATTTT. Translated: CAISDPQEGIGQGRQPQHF.

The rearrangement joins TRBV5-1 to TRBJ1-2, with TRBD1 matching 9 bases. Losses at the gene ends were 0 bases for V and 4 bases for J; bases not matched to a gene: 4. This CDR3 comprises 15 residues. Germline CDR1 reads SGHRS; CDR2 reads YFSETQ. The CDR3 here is CASSLGQGGSYGYTF. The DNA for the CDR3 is TGCGCCAGCAGCTTGGGACAGGGGGGGTCCTATGGCTACACCTTC.

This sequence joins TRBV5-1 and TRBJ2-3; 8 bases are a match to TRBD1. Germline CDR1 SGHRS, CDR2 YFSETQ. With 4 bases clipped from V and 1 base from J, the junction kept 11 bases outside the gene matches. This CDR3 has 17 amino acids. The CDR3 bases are TGCGCCAGCAGCACCCTACAGGGGGGCCAACGCACAGATACGCAGTATTTT. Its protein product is CASSTLQGGQRTDTQYF.

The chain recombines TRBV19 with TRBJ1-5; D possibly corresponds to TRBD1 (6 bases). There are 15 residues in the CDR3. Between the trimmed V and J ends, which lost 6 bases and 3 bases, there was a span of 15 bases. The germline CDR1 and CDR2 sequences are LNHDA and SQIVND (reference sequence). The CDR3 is CASRALDRLNQPQHF. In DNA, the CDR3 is TGTGCCAGTAGAGCTCTCGACAGGCTCAATCAGCCCCAGCATTTT.

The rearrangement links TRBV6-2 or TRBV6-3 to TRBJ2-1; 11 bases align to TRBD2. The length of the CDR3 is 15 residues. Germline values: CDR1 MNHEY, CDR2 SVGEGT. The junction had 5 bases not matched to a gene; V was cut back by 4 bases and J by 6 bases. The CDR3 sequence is CASSSTSGTPNEQFF. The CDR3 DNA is TGTGCCAGCAGTTCGACTAGCGGGACTCCCAATGAGCAGTTCTTC.

The CDR3 sequence: CASRDQRGTEQYF. DNA for the CDR3: TGCGCCAGCAGGGACCAGCGGGGGACCGAGCAGTACTTC. The genes are TRBV10-2 and TRBJ2-7, with 8 bases that match TRBD2. Losses at the gene ends were 6 bases for V and 6 bases for J; bases not matched to a gene: 7. CDR3 length equals 13 residues. Germline V gene data show CDR1 as WSHSY and CDR2 as SAAADI.

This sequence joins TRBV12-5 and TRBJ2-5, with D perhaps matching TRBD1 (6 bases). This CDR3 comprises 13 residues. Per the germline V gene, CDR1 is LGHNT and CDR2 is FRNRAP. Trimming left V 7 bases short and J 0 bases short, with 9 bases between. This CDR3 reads CASVHRDQETQYF. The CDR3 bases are TGTGCTAGTGTCCACAGGGACCAAGAGACCCAGTACTTC.

CDR3: CASNRGGPQGGDEQFF. CDR3 DNA: TGTGCCAGCAACAGGGGGGGGCCCCAGGGTGGCGATGAGCAGTTCTTC. V gene TRBV9 combines with J gene TRBJ2-1; maybe TRBD1 (8 bases). Trimming shortened V by 6 bases and J by 8 bases, and 24 bases separated the two germline ends. Germline CDR1 SGDLS, CDR2 YYNGEE. CDR3 length: 16 amino acids.

CDR3 bases: TGTGCCAGCAGCTTTCAGGGGAGCAATCAGCCCCAGCATTTT. This sequence encodes CASSFQGSNQPQHF. This rearrangement joins TRBV7-9 to TRBJ1-5; D may be TRBD1 (6 bases). This CDR3 region has 14 residues. Germline values: CDR1 SEHNR, CDR2 FQNEAQ (reference sequence). V lost 3 bases and J 1 base, leaving 7 bases between the germline ends.

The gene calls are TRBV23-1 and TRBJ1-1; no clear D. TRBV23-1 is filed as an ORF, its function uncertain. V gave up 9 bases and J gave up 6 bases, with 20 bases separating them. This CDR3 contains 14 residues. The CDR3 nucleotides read TGCGCCAGTACGAGGACTGCACAACGAGCTGAAGCTTTCTTT. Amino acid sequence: CASTRTAQRAEAFF.

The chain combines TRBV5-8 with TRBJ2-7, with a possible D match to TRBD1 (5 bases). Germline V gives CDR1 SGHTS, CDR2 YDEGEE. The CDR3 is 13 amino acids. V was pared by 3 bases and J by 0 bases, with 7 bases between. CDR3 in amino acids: CASSWGNSYEQYF. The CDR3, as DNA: TGTGCCAGCAGCTGGGGCAACTCCTACGAGCAGTACTTC.

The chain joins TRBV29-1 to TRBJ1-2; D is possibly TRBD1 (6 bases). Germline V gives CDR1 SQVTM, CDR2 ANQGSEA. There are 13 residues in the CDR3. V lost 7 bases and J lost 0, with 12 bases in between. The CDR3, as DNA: TGCAGCGCCTTGACAGGAGCTAACTATGGCTACACCTTC. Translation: CSALTGANYGYTF.

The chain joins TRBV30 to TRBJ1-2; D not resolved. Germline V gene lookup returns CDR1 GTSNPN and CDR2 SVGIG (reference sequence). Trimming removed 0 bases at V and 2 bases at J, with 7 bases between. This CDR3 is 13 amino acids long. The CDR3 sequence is CAWSVQRNYGYTF. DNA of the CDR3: TGTGCCTGGAGTGTACAGAGAAACTATGGCTACACCTTC. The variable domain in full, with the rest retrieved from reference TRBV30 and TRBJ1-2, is SQTIHQWPATLVQPVGSPLSLECTVEGTSNPNLYWYRQAAGRGLQLLFYSVGIGQISSEVPQNLSASRPQDRQFILSSKKLLLSDSGFYLCAWSVQRNYGYTFGSGTRLTVV.

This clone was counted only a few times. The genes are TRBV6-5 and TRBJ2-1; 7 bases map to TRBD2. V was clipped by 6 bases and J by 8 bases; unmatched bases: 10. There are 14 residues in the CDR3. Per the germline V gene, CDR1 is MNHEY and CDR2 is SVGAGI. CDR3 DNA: TGTGCCAGCAGACAGCCTGGGGGGGAGGATGAGCAGTTCTTC. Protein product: CASRQPGGEDEQFF.

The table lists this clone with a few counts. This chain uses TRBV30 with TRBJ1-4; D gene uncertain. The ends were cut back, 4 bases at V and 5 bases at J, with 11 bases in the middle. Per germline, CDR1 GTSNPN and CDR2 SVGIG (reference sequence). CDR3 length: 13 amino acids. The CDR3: CAWKGGGNEKLFF. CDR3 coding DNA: TGTGCCTGGAAAGGCGGTGGCAATGAAAAACTGTTTTTT.